This T cell receptor beta chain was captured in a study of response to subunit inactivated influenza vaccine. This clonotype was detected ten times or more. One entry per CDR3 protein results from TCRdb running MiXCR on the RT-PCR reads. The sample includes roughly 790,000 distinct CDR3 sequences, around 20% seen only once; the top ten take around 9.6%. This receptor was taken from a man aged 50 to 60 who received an inactivated influenza vaccine. This material consisted of PBMCs from blood, taken 4 to 6 days after vaccination.

The CDR3 reads CASSPRYNEQFF. Here the CDR3 DNA reads TGTGCCAGCAGCCCCCGGTACAATGAGCAGTTCTTC. The chain has TRBV12-3 or TRBV12-4 and TRBJ2-1; D gene ambiguous. The ends were cut back, 6 bases at V and 4 bases at J, with 7 bases in the middle. This CDR3 is 12 amino acids long.